The clone carrying this TCR beta chain was recorded many times. This record comes from a study of blood T cell repertoires in COVID-19. Overall study context: Acute and convalescent COVID-19 samples came from the United States, Italy and Spain. Nucleic acid was either cDNA or gDNA, and it came from T cells, B-cell-depleted T cells, or PBMCs.

The CDR3 spans 17 residues. The ends lost 1 base at V and 7 bases at J; junction bases unmatched: 7. The germline gives CDR1 SGHVS, CDR2 FNYEAQ. Under the authors' procedure: For nucleated cells, counts were estimated from reference gene primer amplification. Profiling relied on immunoSEQ multiplex PCR, and the TCRdb table lists in-frame clones only, not all of them. The V and J calls and clone size come from that table; D and trimming were worked out from the DNA. This table holds about 140,000 clones, 70% to 80% found once. Material for sequencing was peripheral blood. V and J are TRBV7-6 and TRBJ2-1, with 13 bases that match TRBD2. This TCR derives from a man aged 55 to 69 with acute or convalescent COVID-19. The CDR3 reads CASSLGRTSGRKNEQFF. The CDR3 nucleotides are TGTGCCAGCAGCTTAGGGCGGACTAGCGGGAGAAAGAATGAGCAGTTCTTC.